The 20 T cell receptor beta chains given below trace back to one sample, sequenced in a study of blood T cells in healthy people across ages. Alongside a J-beta primer mix, a sample-barcoded 5' primer served in a second PCR lasting roughly 6 to 12 cycles. TCRdb reanalysed the 5' RACE reads using MiXCR and keeps one entry per CDR3 protein. The data contain roughly 800,000 distinct CDR3 sequences, 58% of them singletons. Sequencing was done on a sample of blood. The receptor source for this set is a man aged 25-45 years in good health.

The rearrangement uses TRBV29-1 and TRBJ1-1; D might be TRBD1 (6 bases). CDR1 SQVTM and CDR2 ANQGSEA come from the germline V gene. The CDR3 length is 13 residues. Trimming shortened V by 7 bases and J by 3 bases, and 15 bases separated the two germline ends. DNA of the CDR3: TGCAGCGGAAACAGGGCTCAGGACACTGAAGCTTTCTTT. It is translated as CSGNRAQDTEAFF.

The chain has TRBV5-4 and TRBJ2-7; 8 bases align to TRBD2. Germline values: CDR1 SGHNT, CDR2 YYREEE (reference sequence). The CDR3 totals 16 residues. Unmatched junction bases numbered 14, after V lost 3 bases and J lost 6 bases. The CDR3 region has the DNA TGTGCCAGCAGCTCTCCCGGGACTAGAGTCGACAGCGAGCAGTACTTC. Its protein is CASSSPGTRVDSEQYF.

This clonotype was seen only a few times. The V gene is TRBV7-9, the J gene TRBJ1-1, with D possibly matching TRBD1 (6 bases). V lost 3 bases and J 8 bases, leaving 10 bases between the germline ends. The CDR3 is made up of 12 amino acids. Germline V lookup: CDR1 SEHNR, CDR2 FQNEAQ (reference sequence). The CDR3 DNA reads as TGTGCCAGCAGCTTGGGGGCCAGGGAAGCTTTCTTT. Protein product: CASSLGAREAFF. The complete variable domain, with remaining parts taken from reference TRBV7-9 and TRBJ1-1, reads DTGVSQNPRHKITKRGQNVTFRCDPISEHNRLYWYRQTLGQGPEFLTYFQNEAQLEKSRLLSDRFSAERPKGSFSTLEIQRTEQGDSAMYLCASSLGAREAFFGQGTRLTVV.

This clonotype has only a few counts. This chain uses TRBV4-2 with TRBJ2-5, with 9 bases matching TRBD1. Germline loops: CDR1 LGHNA, CDR2 YNFKEQ. This CDR3 spans 16 amino acids. V dropped 2 bases and J dropped 4; count of bases not matched to a gene: 8. The CDR3 region is CASSQPGQGHGETQYF. DNA for the CDR3: TGTGCCAGCAGCCAACCGGGACAGGGTCATGGAGAGACCCAGTACTTC.

This clonotype appeared a few times. The chain has TRBV12-5 and TRBJ2-7; D remains ambiguous. Germline-derived CDR1 and CDR2 are LGHNT and FRNRAP. V was trimmed by 0 bases and J by 5 bases, leaving 8 bases between them. The CDR3 has 13 amino acids. CDR3 protein: CASGLVLAHEQYF. CDR3 bases: TGTGCTAGTGGTTTGGTTCTGGCCCACGAGCAGTACTTC. The full variable domain, its missing parts supplied by reference TRBV12-5 and TRBJ2-7, is DARVTQTPRHKVTEMGQEVTMRCQPILGHNTVFWYRQTMMQGLELLAYFRNRAPLDDSGMPKDRFSAEMPDATLATLKIQPSEPRDSAVYFCASGLVLAHEQYFGPGTRLTVT.

This clonotype has only a few counts. This CDR3 is CSARDRTGGFHEQFF. The CDR3, as DNA: TGCAGTGCTAGAGATCGGACAGGGGGCTTCCATGAGCAGTTCTTC. The J gene is TRBJ2-1, the V gene TRBV20-1, with 11 bases aligning to TRBD1. The V and J ends lost 0 bases and 8 bases, in that order; junction bases with no gene match: 6. The CDR3 is 15 amino acids. Germline lookup yields CDR1 DFQATT and CDR2 SNEGSKA (reference sequence).

This chain uses TRBV6-6 with TRBJ2-1; 9 positions agree with TRBD2. J lost 8 bases, V lost 6 bases, and 11 bases had no gene match. The CDR3 runs 15 residues. CDR1 and CDR2 (germline): MNHNY, SVGAGI (reference sequence). The DNA for the CDR3 is TGTGCCAGCAGCCACGGGCTAGCGGGAAGGGATGAGCAGTTCTTC. Its protein is CASSHGLAGRDEQFF.

The chain is built from TRBV6-5 and TRBJ1-1; 7 bases align to TRBD1. Germline V CDR1 and CDR2: MNHEY, SVGAGI. After removal of 7 bases from V and 5 bases from J, the junction contained 10 bases not matched to a gene. This CDR3 region has 14 residues. CDR3 in DNA: TGTGCCAGCAAGGGAACGGGACAGTGGACTGAAGCTTTCTTT. Translating gives CASKGTGQWTEAFF.

This clonotype showed up many times. The chain recombines TRBV6-2 or TRBV6-3 with TRBJ2-5; TRBD2 is a possible D gene (6 bases). CDR1 and CDR2 from the germline V gene are MNHEY and SVGEGT. V shed 0 bases and J shed 5 bases, with 13 bases lying between them. The CDR3 runs to 15 residues. The CDR3 loop reads CASSYSKTGSETQYF. As DNA, the CDR3 is TGTGCCAGCAGTTACTCGAAGACCGGGAGCGAGACCCAGTACTTC.

This chain connects TRBV7-2 to TRBJ2-3, with 8 nucleotides matching TRBD2. From germline, CDR1 is SGHTA and CDR2 FQGNSA. The CDR3 totals 13 residues. With V trimmed by 5 bases and J by 5 bases, 3 bases remained unmatched. This chain's CDR3 is CASSRTSLDTQYF. For the CDR3, the DNA is TGTGCCAGCAGCAGGACTAGCTTAGATACGCAGTATTTT.

The genes are TRBV28 and TRBJ1-1, with 9 bases lining up with TRBD1. V shed 6 bases, J shed 6 bases, and the junction held 5 bases outside the gene matches. The CDR3 contains 13 residues. Germline loops: CDR1 MDHEN, CDR2 SYDVKM. CDR3 region: CASSTGGFSEAFF. The CDR3 DNA reads as TGTGCCAGCAGCACAGGGGGCTTCTCTGAAGCTTTCTTT. Full variable domain (remainder filled in from reference TRBV28 and TRBJ1-1): DVKVTQSSRYLVKRTGEKVFLECVQDMDHENMFWYRQDPGLGLRLIYFSYDVKMKEKGDIPEGYSVSREKKERFSLILESASTNQTSMYLCASSTGGFSEAFFGQGTRLTVV.

The chain joins TRBV20-1 to TRBJ1-1, with 9 nucleotides matching TRBD1. The CDR3 is 15 residues long. Germline CDR1 is DFQATT and CDR2 is SNEGSKA (reference sequence). Trimming at V came to 6 bases and at J to 3 bases, leaving 11 bases not matched to a gene. The DNA for the CDR3 is TGCAGTGCCCTCGGACAGGGGTTGGGTCACACTGAAGCTTTCTTT. The encoded protein is CSALGQGLGHTEAFF.

This chain uses TRBV29-1 with TRBJ1-6; D ambiguous. V was shortened by 6 bases and J by 0 bases, with 6 bases between the two germline ends. The germline gives CDR1 SQVTM, CDR2 ANQGSEA. CDR3 size: 13 residues. CDR3 region: CSVASSYNSPLHF. DNA for the CDR3: TGCAGCGTCGCTAGCTCCTATAATTCACCCCTCCACTTT.

The J gene is TRBJ2-7, the V gene TRBV29-1; D not certain. V lost 6 bases and J lost 3, with 9 bases in between. The CDR3 length is 11 residues. Germline-derived CDR1 and CDR2 are SQVTM and ANQGSEA. This chain's CDR3 is CSVALGYEQYF. CDR3 DNA: TGCAGCGTAGCCTTGGGCTACGAGCAGTACTTC.

This chain connects TRBV12-3 or TRBV12-4 to TRBJ2-2; D gene ambiguous. The CDR3 runs 14 residues. Between the trimmed V and J ends, which lost 3 bases and 5 bases, there was a span of 10 bases. The CDR3 loop is CASSFDPSTGELFF. In DNA form, the CDR3 reads TGTGCCAGCAGTTTTGACCCCTCGACCGGGGAGCTGTTTTTT.

There are a few counts of this clonotype. The chain joins TRBV20-1 to TRBJ2-1; D is possibly TRBD2 (6 bases). The CDR3 is made up of 15 amino acids. Trimming shortened V by 6 bases and J by 0 bases, and 15 bases separated the two germline ends. The germline CDR1 and CDR2 sequences are DFQATT and SNEGSKA (reference sequence). The CDR3 DNA sequence: TGCAGTGCCAACCCCGGGGGAAGCTCCTACAATGAGCAGTTCTTC. Translated: CSANPGGSSYNEQFF.

The chain links TRBV10-3 to TRBJ1-1, with a tentative D call TRBD1 (6 bases). The CDR3 runs to 14 residues. Per the germline V gene, CDR1 is ENHRY and CDR2 is SYGVKD. Trimming cost V 4 bases and J 3 bases, with 12 bases left between them. CDR3 in amino acids: CAISGGQGYTEAFF. Here the CDR3 DNA reads TGTGCCATCAGTGGGGGTCAGGGGTACACTGAAGCTTTCTTT.

This chain links TRBV20-1 with TRBJ2-1; 9 bases are shared with TRBD1. The CDR3 is 18 residues long. Trimming cost V 1 base and J 3 bases; bases outside gene matches: 13. Germline CDR1 is DFQATT and CDR2 is SNEGSKA (reference sequence). The chain's CDR3 is CSARAILSGQGFYNEQFF. The CDR3 DNA reads as TGCAGTGCTAGAGCGATATTGTCGGGACAGGGATTCTACAATGAGCAGTTCTTC.

This clonotype has ten or more counts. The rearrangement uses TRBV5-1 and TRBJ2-3; 10 nucleotides line up with TRBD2. This CDR3 region has 16 residues. Germline loops: CDR1 SGHRS, CDR2 YFSETQ. Germline trimming cut 0 bases from V and 4 bases from J; bases unmatched to any gene: 5. The CDR3 here is CASSLEAGGSPDTQYF. The CDR3 nucleotides read TGCGCCAGCAGCTTGGAAGCGGGAGGGAGTCCAGATACGCAGTATTTT.

The chain joins TRBV7-2 to TRBJ2-3; the D is unclear. Germline CDR1 SGHTA, CDR2 FQGNSA. The CDR3 has 14 amino acids. V lost 5 bases and J lost 7, with 16 bases in between. DNA of the CDR3: TGTGCCAGCAGCCCCCCCCCGGAATCAAATACGCAGTATTTT. Encoded protein: CASSPPPESNTQYF.